This TCR beta chain was captured by sequencing in a study of T cell responses to AZD1222 COVID-19 vaccine. CDR1 and CDR2 from the germline V gene are SGHRS and YFSETQ. CDR3 length equals 16 residues. Trimming at V came to 4 bases and at J to 4 bases, leaving 9 bases not matched to a gene. Clones were read by immunoSEQ multiplex PCR, and TCRdb kept only the in-frame ones, dropping some. The sample shows roughly 150,000 clones, about nine tenths of them seen only once. Sequencing was performed on peripheral blood, taken 28 days after the second AZD1222 dose. The chain couples TRBV5-1 to TRBJ1-2; the match to TRBD1 covers 11 bases. The TCR was taken from an adult who received the AZD1222 COVID-19 vaccine. The CDR3 protein is CASSPGTGGLTYGYTF. CDR3 DNA sequence: TGCGCCAGCAGCCCCGGGACAGGGGGACTCACCTATGGCTACACCTTC.